This TCR beta chain was sequenced during a study of Graves' ophthalmopathy and Graves' hyperthyroidism. V was trimmed by 2 bases and J by 5 bases, leaving 10 bases between them. Per germline, CDR1 KGHSH and CDR2 LQKENI. The CDR3 has 13 amino acids. As to this clonotype: The antigen is undetermined.

As the template, RNA transcripts were used to amplify TCR beta CDR3 regions. HTBI primers served in a first-round RT-PCR, which a second-round multiplex PCR followed. MiXCR, applied by TCRdb to the multiplex PCR reads, yields one record per CDR3 protein. The data hold roughly 1.1 million distinct CDR3 sequences, with around a third observed a single time. Whole-study findings and limits: The 13-signature model separated ophthalmopathy from stable hyperthyroidism at approximately 91% sensitivity and nearly 82% specificity.

Reliance was placed on clinical symptoms, serum thyroxine, TRAb, thyroid ultrasound and orbital computed tomography for diagnosis. The rearrangement links TRBV18 to TRBJ2-7; D ambiguous. The sequence was obtained from an adult man with Graves' hyperthyroidism. The sample was peripheral blood or thyroid tissue (not recorded which). The CDR3 here is CASSPRQVDEQYF. The CDR3 coding sequence is TGTGCCAGCTCACCAAGGCAGGTAGACGAGCAGTACTTC.